Sequencing of this TCR beta chain was carried out in a study (dated by TCRdb to about 2016). Receptor amplification or capture employed RT-PCR. The data were produced on an Illumina MiSeq. The public reads were reanalyzed by TCRdb: fastp trimming at Q25, MiXCR alignment, in-frame beta chains only. Every CDR3 protein is listed once, alongside the most common genes and DNA of its rows. In all, the sample holds hundreds of thousands of distinct CDR3 sequences, and 13% to 15% of those were seen once. The top ten constitute roughly 3.6% of the sample. CDR1 and CDR2 are drawn from the germline V gene: SGHRS, YFSETQ. The CDR3 numbers 13 residues from cysteine through phenylalanine. Only the CDR3 DNA is retained, 39 bases long and in frame from the first base. V loses 0 bases of germline sequence and J loses 6 bases, and the interval between the two ends is 10 bases. This clonotype was seen a few times. Its antigen is currently not known. Per-nucleotide qualities are absent, and no much larger clonotype sits a single base away.

The rearrangement joined TRBV5-1 to TRBJ2-7; the D gene assignment is ambiguous. Source material: memory CD4+ T cells from blood. The source is a female donor in good health, serving as a healthy control. The DNA sequence is given as TGCGCCAGCAGCTTGGTGTCTAGTCGCGAGCAGTACTTC. This translates into CASSLVSSREQYF.